These T cell receptor beta chains were read from a single sample in a study of T cells after posttransplantation cyclophosphamide. Only in-frame clones appear in the TCRdb table, and some are missing; sequencing was by immunoSEQ multiplex PCR. Altogether tens of thousands of clones are present, 78% being singletons, with the ten largest covering 8.1%. The sample here was CD4+ T cells sorted from blood, taken 1,700 to 2,000 days after a stem cell transplant with posttransplant cyclophosphamide. These receptors were obtained from a female patient between 40 and 50 years old who received an allogeneic stem cell transplant from a related donor, was CMV-positive, and had no GVHD. The graft donor may have given rise to some T cells. Both conserved end residues are part of each CDR3. A D gene is named only where the DNA matches it firmly. Rows give clone size only sometimes, using once, few, many, or a class for an expanded clone.

>.|.|TRBV10-1|TRBJ1-2
CASLIWARTPYGYTF
TGCGCCAGCCTTATATGGGCCCGAACTCCTTATGGCTACACCTTC
>TRBD1|.|TRBV27|TRBJ2-7
CASTQLGQGNEQYF
TGTGCCAGCACCCAACTAGGACAGGGGAACGAGCAGTACTTC
>TRBD1|.|TRBV11-3|TRBJ2-5
CASSLGQGRQETQYF
TGTGCCAGCAGCTTAGGACAGGGGCGCCAAGAGACCCAGTACTTC
>.|.|TRBV6-5|TRBJ2-2
CASSSRGNTGELFF
TGTGCCAGCAGTTCTCGCGGGAACACCGGGGAGCTGTTTTTT
>TRBD1|.|TRBV28|TRBJ1-4
CASSPQGARNEKLFF
TGTGCCAGCAGTCCACAGGGGGCGCGGAATGAAAAACTGTTTTTT
>.|.|TRBV11-3|TRBJ2-1
CASSGAGGTGNEQFF
TGTGCCAGCAGCGGAGCAGGGGGGACTGGGAATGAGCAGTTCTTC
>.|once|TRBV4-1|TRBJ2-3
CASSQPTAKRTYTQYF
TGCGCCAGCAGCCAACCGACAGCAAAACGAACATATACGCAGTATTTT
>.|.|TRBV7-9|TRBJ2-1
CASSRRDTGNDEQFF
TGTGCCAGCAGCCGCCGGGACACCGGAAACGATGAGCAGTTCTTC
>.|.|TRBV5-1|TRBJ1-4
CASSLLTGPNEKLFF
TGCGCCAGCAGCTTGTTAACAGGGCCTAATGAAAAACTGTTTTTT
>TRBD2|.|TRBV7-2|TRBJ2-1
CASSLDSGGRCFF
TGTGCCAGCAGCTTAGATAGCGGGGGCCGGTGCTTCTTC
>TRBD1|.|TRBV4-1|TRBJ1-4
CASSHLPGQPLGEKLFF
TGCGCCAGCAGCCACCTTCCGGGACAGCCTTTGGGTGAAAAACTGTTTTTT
>TRBD2|.|TRBV10-3|TRBJ2-3
CAISARTSGGADTQYF
TGTGCCATCAGTGCCAGGACTAGCGGGGGCGCAGATACGCAGTATTTT
>.|.|TRBV7-9|TRBJ1-1
CASSLLRGNTEAFF
TGTGCCAGCAGCTTACTTAGGGGGAACACTGAAGCTTTCTTT
>TRBD2|.|TRBV5-1|TRBJ2-1
CASSLASGGAGPNEQFF
TGCGCCAGCAGCTTGGCGTCCGGGGGAGCGGGGCCCAATGAGCAGTTCTTC
>TRBD2|.|TRBV5-4|TRBJ2-2
CASSPGGGANTGELFF
TGTGCCAGCAGCCCTGGTGGGGGGGCGAACACCGGGGAGCTGTTTTTT
>TRBD1|.|TRBV6-6|TRBJ1-1
CANGDRNTEAFF
TGTGCCAACGGGGACAGAAACACTGAAGCTTTCTTT
>.|.|TRBV5-1|TRBJ2-5
CASRTGDEETQYF
TGCGCCAGCAGGACGGGGGATGAAGAGACCCAGTACTTC
>.|.|TRBV19|TRBJ2-6
CASTPSGWNSGANVLTF
TGTGCCAGTACCCCTTCCGGGTGGAACTCTGGGGCCAACGTCCTGACTTTC
>.|.|TRBV6-6|TRBJ2-1
CASSYPIVTGGNEQFF
TGTGCCAGCAGTTACCCCATAGTTACAGGAGGGAATGAGCAGTTCTTC
>.|many|TRBV5-1|TRBJ1-2
CASSLRGGVDGYTF
TGCGCCAGCAGCTTGAGGGGGGGGGTCGACGGCTACACCTTC
>.|.|TRBV7-2|TRBJ2-7
CASSLVDRDYEQYF
TGTGCCAGCAGCTTAGTCGACAGAGACTACGAGCAGTACTTC
>TRBD1|.|TRBV19|TRBJ2-7
CASSNPGRQGGEQYF
TGTGCCAGTAGTAACCCGGGGAGACAGGGCGGGGAGCAGTACTTC
>.|.|TRBV4-2|TRBJ1-1
CASSTPMTVGNTEAFF
TGTGCCAGCAGCACCCCAATGACAGTCGGGAACACTGAAGCTTTCTTT
>TRBD1|.|TRBV19|TRBJ2-6
CASSTLGTGLSGANVLTF
TGTGCCAGTAGCACTTTAGGGACAGGGCTCTCTGGGGCCAACGTCCTGACTTTC
>TRBD1|.|TRBV19|TRBJ1-1
CASSITGDMNTEAFF
TGTGCCAGTAGTATAACAGGGGACATGAACACTGAAGCTTTCTTT
>.|.|TRBV5-1|TRBJ1-2
CASSSETGNYGYTF
TGCGCCAGCAGCTCCGAGACAGGAAACTATGGCTACACCTTC
>TRBD1|few|TRBV2|TRBJ2-5
CASNGQGAGETQYF
TGTGCCAGCAATGGACAGGGGGCAGGGGAGACCCAGTACTTC
>TRBD2|.|TRBV5-1|TRBJ2-5
CASSVATSGGGETQYF
TGCGCCAGCAGCGTGGCAACTAGCGGGGGCGGGGAGACCCAGTACTTC
>.|.|TRBV10-1|TRBJ2-7
CASRQSNGYEQYF
TGCGCCAGCAGGCAAAGTAACGGGTACGAGCAGTACTTC
>TRBD1|.|TRBV9|TRBJ2-5
CASSLTGGPETQYF
TGTGCCAGCAGCCTAACAGGGGGCCCAGAGACCCAGTACTTC
>.|.|TRBV4-1|TRBJ1-6
CASSQEQGINSPLHF
TGCGCCAGCAGCCAAGAACAGGGCATCAATTCACCCCTCCACTTT
>.|.|TRBV6-5|TRBJ2-3
CASSYGSRRADTQYF
TGTGCCAGCAGTTACGGCAGCCGGCGGGCAGATACGCAGTATTTT
>.|.|TRBV6-5|TRBJ2-6
CASSYGRSGANVLTF
TGTGCCAGCAGTTACGGGCGCTCTGGGGCCAACGTCCTGACTTTC
>TRBD1|.|TRBV7-3|TRBJ2-7
CASSEAGTGDEQYF
TGTGCCAGCAGCGAGGCCGGGACAGGGGACGAGCAGTACTTC
>TRBD1|.|TRBV10-3|TRBJ1-2
CATSDREGNYGYTF
TGTGCCACCTCGGACAGGGAAGGTAACTATGGCTACACCTTC
>.|.|TRBV19|TRBJ1-4
CASRPGTGLGEKLFF
TGTGCCAGTAGACCCGGAACAGGGTTGGGTGAAAAACTGTTTTTT
>TRBD1|.|TRBV6-5|TRBJ2-7
CASRRTGGGYEQYF
TGTGCCAGCAGACGTACAGGGGGCGGATACGAGCAGTACTTC
>TRBD1|.|TRBV29-1|TRBJ1-2
CSVEGGTGNYGYTF
TGCAGCGTTGAAGGGGGGACAGGGAACTATGGCTACACCTTC
>.|.|TRBV19|TRBJ2-6
CASSPGGIPSGANVLTF
TGTGCCAGTAGCCCGGGGGGCATCCCCTCTGGGGCCAACGTCCTGACTTTC
>TRBD2|.|TRBV5-4|TRBJ2-7
CASSLAGRGGEQYF
TGTGCCAGCAGCTTGGCCGGGAGGGGAGGAGAGCAGTACTTC
>.|.|TRBV2|TRBJ1-4
CASSERFRVNEKLFF
TGTGCCAGCAGTGAAAGATTCAGGGTGAATGAAAAACTGTTTTTT
>TRBD2|.|TRBV6-1|TRBJ2-5
CASSELSRRGGQETQYF
TGTGCCAGCAGTGAATTGTCTCGGCGGGGGGGCCAAGAGACCCAGTACTTC
>TRBD2|.|TRBV28|TRBJ2-7
CASSLALAGTYEQYF
TGTGCCAGCAGTTTAGCCCTAGCGGGCACCTACGAGCAGTACTTC
>.|.|TRBV18|TRBJ1-1
CASSPGGRNTEAFF
TGTGCCAGCTCACCGGGAGGGCGAAACACTGAAGCTTTCTTT
>TRBD2|.|TRBV5-6|TRBJ2-1
CASSLSGGPGYEQFF
TGTGCCAGCAGCTTGAGCGGGGGCCCCGGATATGAGCAGTTCTTC
>.|.|TRBV27|TRBJ1-1
CASSPRGGGNTEAFF
TGTGCCAGCAGCCCGCGGGGAGGCGGGAACACTGAAGCTTTCTTT
>TRBD1|.|TRBV10-2|TRBJ2-1
CASSSADRGSYNEQFF
TGCGCCAGCAGTTCGGCTGACAGGGGCTCCTACAATGAGCAGTTCTTC
>TRBD2|.|TRBV11-2|TRBJ2-5
CASSRLGGGVKETQYF
TGTGCCAGCAGTAGGCTTGGCGGGGGGGTGAAAGAGACCCAGTACTTC
>TRBD2|.|TRBV6-4|TRBJ2-1
CASSALAGEYNEQFF
TGTGCCAGCAGTGCGCTAGCGGGGGAGTACAATGAGCAGTTCTTC
>.|once|TRBV7-3|TRBJ1-2
CASSLNPGGGGGYTF
TGTGCCAGCAGCTTAAACCCCGGGGGTGGAGGAGGCTACACCTTC
>.|few|TRBV9|TRBJ1-2
CASSVTDDRDYGYTF
TGTGCCAGCAGCGTAACCGATGACCGGGACTATGGCTACACCTTC
>.|.|TRBV18|TRBJ1-2
CASSPFTAQGHGYTF
TGTGCCAGCTCACCATTCACGGCACAGGGCCATGGCTACACCTTC
>TRBD1|.|TRBV5-1|TRBJ1-4
CASSPRQGGEKLFF
TGCGCCAGCAGCCCCCGACAGGGAGGCGAAAAACTGTTTTTT
>.|.|TRBV9|TRBJ1-6
CASSAQGGNSPLHF
TGTGCCAGCAGCGCACAGGGTGGTAATTCACCCCTCCACTTT
>TRBD1|.|TRBV5-5|TRBJ1-6
CASSLPDRANSPLHF
TGTGCCAGCAGCTTGCCGGACAGGGCTAATTCACCCCTCCACTTT
>.|once|TRBV19|TRBJ1-1
CATGPQPPRGGTEAFF
TGTGCCACCGGCCCCCAACCCCCTCGGGGGGGTACTGAAGCTTTCTTT
>.|.|TRBV7-9|TRBJ1-4
CASSLGGAEKLFF
TGTGCCAGCAGCCTGGGGGGGGCTGAAAAACTGTTTTTT
>TRBD1|.|TRBV7-2|TRBJ1-1
CASSMGQANTEAFF
TGTGCCAGCAGCATGGGACAGGCGAACACTGAAGCTTTCTTT
>.|.|TRBV19|TRBJ1-1
CASSIRSGVLNTEAFF
TGTGCCAGTAGTATTCGGAGCGGGGTTTTGAACACTGAAGCTTTCTTT
>.|.|TRBV7-8|TRBJ2-1
CASSLAQAAGNNEQFF
TGTGCCAGCAGCTTAGCGCAGGCGGCGGGCAACAATGAGCAGTTCTTC